This is a list of T cell receptor beta chains from one sample in a study of T cells in Graves' hyperthyroidism and ophthalmopathy. MiXCR was run by TCRdb on the multiplex PCR reads, yielding one entry per CDR3 protein. The sample has about 580,000 distinct CDR3 sequences; approximately 15% are singletons. The sample taken for sequencing was blood. The receptors come from a woman in her thirties with Graves' hyperthyroidism that later progressed to Graves' ophthalmopathy. Both conserved end residues are part of each CDR3. D genes are given only for firm matches. Expanded clones get a size class; other rows say once, few or many, or leave the size out.

V	size	J	D	CDR3	DNA
TRBV5-1	-	TRBJ2-2	-	CASSLSFQGTGELFF	TGCGCCAGCAGCTTGAGTTTCCAGGGCACCGGGGAGCTGTTTTTT
TRBV12-3/TRBV12-4	many	TRBJ2-7	-	CASTRGTAGEQYF	TGTGCCAGCACCAGGGGGACAGCGGGCGAGCAGTACTTC
TRBV7-7	-	TRBJ2-5	TRBD1	CASSPIPGQQETQYF	TGTGCTAGCAGCCCCATCCCGGGACAGCAAGAGACCCAGTACTTC
TRBV20-1	many	TRBJ2-3	TRBD2	CSAVPGVAGVPDTQYF	TGCAGTGCCGTCCCCGGGGTAGCGGGAGTTCCAGATACGCAGTATTTT
TRBV19	many	TRBJ1-5	-	CASSTDTPGQPQHF	TGTGCCAGTAGTACGGACACCCCGGGGCAGCCCCAGCATTTT
TRBV25-1	-	TRBJ1-6	-	CASSGKARHSPLHF	TGTGCCAGTTCAGGGAAAGCTAGGCATTCACCCCTCCACTTT
TRBV5-1	-	TRBJ1-1	-	CASSFGSSIKNTEAFF	TGCGCCAGCAGCTTTGGCAGCTCCATCAAGAACACTGAAGCTTTCTTT
TRBV28	many	TRBJ2-5	-	CASSLRTSWQETQYF	TGTGCCAGCAGTTTACGTACTAGTTGGCAAGAGACCCAGTACTTC
TRBV19	many	TRBJ1-4	-	CASSSGQSTNEKLFF	TGTGCCAGTAGTTCCGGACAGTCAACTAATGAAAAACTGTTTTTT
TRBV11-3	many	TRBJ2-2	-	CASSRANTGELFF	TGTGCCAGCAGCAGGGCGAACACCGGGGAGCTGTTTTTT
TRBV12-3/TRBV12-4	many	TRBJ2-3	-	CASSRWAFGDTQYF	TGTGCCAGCAGCCGCTGGGCATTCGGGGATACGCAGTATTTT
TRBV11-2	many	TRBJ1-2	-	CASSLRSEGYTF	TGTGCCAGCAGCCTCCGAAGCGAGGGCTACACCTTC
TRBV30	many	TRBJ2-7	TRBD2	CAWSAGGPRYEQYF	TGTGCCTGGAGTGCGGGAGGGCCTCGCTACGAGCAGTACTTC
TRBV28	many	TRBJ1-1	-	CASTSPDNPEAFF	TGTGCCAGCACTTCACCGGACAACCCCGAAGCTTTCTTT
TRBV28	few	TRBJ1-5	TRBD1	CATGRRTGNDQPQHF	TGTGCCACCGGGAGGAGGACAGGGAACGATCAGCCCCAGCATTTT
TRBV11-3	many	TRBJ2-7	-	CASTPRVDYEQYF	TGTGCCAGCACCCCTCGTGTGGACTACGAGCAGTACTTC
TRBV27	many	TRBJ1-5	-	CASSLKGRRNQPQHF	TGTGCCAGCAGTTTAAAGGGGCGTCGCAATCAGCCCCAGCATTTT
TRBV4-3	-	TRBJ2-1	-	CASSQAYWLGGNEQFF	TGCGCCAGCAGCCAAGCATACTGGCTTGGGGGGAATGAGCAGTTCTTC
TRBV28	many	TRBJ1-6	-	CASSLVVYNSPLHF	TGTGCCAGCAGTTTAGTAGTGTATAATTCACCCCTCCACTTT
TRBV11-3	-	TRBJ2-7	-	CASSFQRGEQYF	TGTGCCAGCAGCTTTCAGAGGGGCGAGCAGTACTTC
TRBV7-9	-	TRBJ2-7	TRBD2	CASSLGLAVPYEQYF	TGTGCCAGCAGCTTAGGGCTAGCGGTACCCTACGAGCAGTACTTC
TRBV7-6	-	TRBJ2-1	TRBD1	CASSKGAAGINNEQFF	TGTGCCAGCAGCAAGGGGGCGGCAGGGATTAACAATGAGCAGTTCTTC
TRBV12-3/TRBV12-4	-	TRBJ2-5	-	CASSLGGVPYF	TGTGCCAGCAGTTTAGGCGGGGTGCCCTACTTC
TRBV6-2/TRBV6-3	many	TRBJ1-5	-	CASSYPSRGGNQPQHF	TGTGCCAGCAGTTACCCCTCAAGGGGGGGCAATCAGCCCCAGCATTTT
TRBV5-1	-	TRBJ2-7	TRBD1	CASSLSRGKGQYF	TGCGCCAGCAGCTTGAGCAGGGGGAAGGGGCAGTACTTC
TRBV27	-	TRBJ2-1	TRBD2	CASSIRPGTSGSSRNEQFF	TGTGCCAGCAGTATCCGTCCCGGGACTAGCGGGAGCAGTAGGAATGAGCAGTTCTTC
TRBV30	few	TRBJ2-1	TRBD2	CACISGGTSLYNEQFF	TGTGCCTGTATCTCTGGGGGGACTAGCCTCTACAATGAGCAGTTCTTC
TRBV11-2	-	TRBJ2-1	-	CASSPVDSGFFIFF	TGTGCCAGCAGCCCCGTCGATAGCGGATTTTTTATATTCTTC
TRBV7-9	few	TRBJ1-2	-	CASSGPGVGYGYTF	TGTGCCAGCAGCGGCCCTGGGGTCGGCTATGGCTACACCTTC
TRBV12-3/TRBV12-4	many	TRBJ1-5	-	CASSDGTLPGNPQHF	TGTGCCAGCAGTGACGGGACCCTCCCGGGCAACCCCCAGCATTTT
TRBV3-1	few	TRBJ2-3	-	CATQPRTTDTQYF	TGTGCCACCCAGCCAAGGACCACAGATACGCAGTATTTT
TRBV20-1	few	TRBJ2-7	-	CSARAPGDYSYEQYF	TGCAGTGCTAGGGCCCCAGGGGATTATTCCTACGAGCAGTACTTC
TRBV7-9	once	TRBJ2-5	-	CASSHRQTIQETQYF	TGTGCCAGCAGCCACAGACAGACGATACAAGAGACCCAGTACTTC
TRBV19	-	TRBJ1-1	-	CASSIGTLMNTEAFF	TGTGCCAGTAGTATAGGGACACTAATGAACACTGAAGCTTTCTTT
TRBV10-2	many	TRBJ2-7	TRBD2	CASSESTSGRTNRWDEQYF	TGCGCCAGCAGTGAGTCGACTAGCGGGAGAACTAATCGGTGGGACGAGCAGTACTTC
TRBV11-2	many	TRBJ2-7	TRBD1	CASSLETGTAKSEQYF	TGTGCCAGCAGCTTAGAGACCGGGACAGCGAAGAGCGAGCAGTACTTC
TRBV24-1	few	TRBJ2-1	TRBD2	CATSETSGIYNEQFF	TGTGCCACCAGTGAAACTAGCGGGATCTACAATGAGCAGTTCTTC
TRBV28	many	TRBJ1-1	-	CASSLRPFYRDGGTEAFF	TGTGCCAGCAGTCTAAGACCCTTCTACAGGGACGGCGGCACTGAAGCTTTCTTT
TRBV7-9	many	TRBJ1-6	-	CASSPSSVGAYNSPLHF	TGTGCCAGCAGCCCATCGTCTGTAGGGGCCTATAATTCACCCCTCCACTTT
TRBV19	many	TRBJ1-5	-	CASGGVSNQPQHF	TGTGCCAGTGGGGGGGTTAGCAATCAGCCCCAGCATTTT
TRBV4-2	many	TRBJ1-5	-	CASSQDAAGSNQPQHF	TGTGCCAGCAGCCAAGATGCGGCCGGTAGCAATCAGCCCCAGCATTTT
TRBV24-1	many	TRBJ1-2	-	CATSDSREPYGYTF	TGTGCCACCAGTGATTCCCGGGAACCCTATGGCTACACCTTC
TRBV7-9	few	TRBJ2-1	TRBD2	CASTGGASGPYNEQFF	TGTGCCAGCACCGGCGGGGCTAGCGGACCGTACAATGAGCAGTTCTTC
TRBV10-3	-	TRBJ2-7	-	CAIRGERGRSYEQYF	TGTGCCATTCGAGGGGAAAGGGGAAGGTCCTACGAGCAGTACTTC
TRBV7-2	many	TRBJ2-7	TRBD2	CASSLTAGVYEQYF	TGTGCCAGCAGCTTAACAGCGGGGGTCTACGAGCAGTACTTC
TRBV4-3	-	TRBJ1-4	-	CASSQEGRINEKLFF	TGCGCCAGCAGCCAAGAAGGGCGGATTAATGAAAAACTGTTTTTT
TRBV12-5	many	TRBJ1-1	TRBD1	CASGPDRGPEAFF	TGTGCTAGTGGCCCCGACAGGGGCCCTGAAGCTTTCTTT
TRBV5-1	many	TRBJ1-3	-	CASSTGNTIYF	TGCGCCAGCAGCACTGGAAACACCATATATTTT
TRBV20-1	-	TRBJ2-2	TRBD2	CSAFTSGNIAGELFF	TGCAGTGCCTTCACTAGCGGGAATATCGCCGGGGAGCTGTTTTTT
TRBV18	many	TRBJ2-5	-	CASSPNRERETQYF	TGTGCCAGCTCACCCAACAGGGAGCGGGAGACCCAGTACTTC
TRBV24-1	many	TRBJ2-5	-	CATSDFKREASGETQYF	TGTGCCACCAGTGATTTTAAGAGGGAGGCCTCTGGGGAGACCCAGTACTTC
TRBV12-3/TRBV12-4	many	TRBJ2-5	TRBD2	CASSPGGGTRETQYF	TGTGCCAGCAGTCCCGGGGGGGGAACTAGAGAGACCCAGTACTTC
TRBV20-1	many	TRBJ2-3	TRBD1	CSARGLDRGSPDTQYF	TGCAGTGCTAGAGGATTAGACAGGGGAAGTCCAGATACGCAGTATTTT
TRBV2	many	TRBJ2-3	-	CASSETPDTQYF	TGTGCCAGCAGTGAAACCCCAGATACGCAGTATTTT
TRBV30	many	TRBJ2-5	-	CAWRGGGAETQYF	TGTGCCTGGAGGGGAGGGGGCGCAGAGACCCAGTACTTC
TRBV19	-	TRBJ1-2	TRBD1	CASSPRTGTGDGYTF	TGTGCCAGTAGTCCTAGGACAGGGACTGGGGATGGCTACACCTTC
TRBV6-1	many	TRBJ2-5	-	CASRLQGRETQYF	TGTGCCAGCAGACTACAGGGTAGAGAGACCCAGTACTTC